The TCR beta chain described here comes from a study of blood T cells in healthy people across ages. A second PCR of about 7 to 12 cycles used a sample-barcoded 5' primer and a J-beta primer mix. TCRdb reprocessed the 5' RACE reads with MiXCR, giving one entry per CDR3 protein. The repertoire includes about 800,000 distinct CDR3 sequences, around a quarter of them detected once, and more than 3% sits in the top ten. This clonotype has only a few counts. What it binds is unknown. Whole-study results and caveats: Higher diversity and more naive CD4+ cells were features of long-lived donors, compared to aged donors.

Germline V gene data show CDR1 as SGHAT and CDR2 as FQNNGV. This CDR3 comprises 15 residues. V was shortened by 0 bases and J by 0 bases, with 5 bases between the two germline ends. These same records also appear under a second study, on T cells of mothers and their children.

This chain uses TRBV11-2 with TRBJ2-2, with a tentative D call TRBD1 (5 bases). Sequencing input: blood. This receptor was identified in a boy between 5 and 17 years old in good health. CDR3 sequence reads: CASSLEGANTGELFF. The CDR3 nucleotides are TGTGCCAGCAGCTTAGAAGGGGCGAACACCGGGGAGCTGTTTTTT.